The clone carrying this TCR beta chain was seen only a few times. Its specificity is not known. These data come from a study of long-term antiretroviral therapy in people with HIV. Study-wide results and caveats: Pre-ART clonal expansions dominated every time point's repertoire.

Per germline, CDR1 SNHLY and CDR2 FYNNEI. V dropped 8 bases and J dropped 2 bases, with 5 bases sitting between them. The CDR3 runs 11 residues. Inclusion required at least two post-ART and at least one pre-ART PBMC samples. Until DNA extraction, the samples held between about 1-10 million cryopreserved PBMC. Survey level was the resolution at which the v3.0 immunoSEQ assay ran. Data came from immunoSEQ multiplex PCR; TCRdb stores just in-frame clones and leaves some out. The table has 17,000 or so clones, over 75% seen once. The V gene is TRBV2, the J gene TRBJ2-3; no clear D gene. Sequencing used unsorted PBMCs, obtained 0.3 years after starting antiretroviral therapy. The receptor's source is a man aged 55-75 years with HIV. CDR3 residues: CASGFTDTQYF. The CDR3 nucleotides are TGTGCCAGCGGATTCACAGATACGCAGTATTTT.